This TCR beta chain is drawn from a study of blood T cells in healthy people across ages. Notes on the study in general: Age brought a roughly linear fall in TCR beta diversity measured per million T cells. In long-lived donors, naive CD4+ cell counts and diversity exceeded those of aged donors.

This CDR3 has 18 residues. Germline CDR1 is MDHEN and CDR2 is SYDVKM. V lost 5 bases, J lost 0 bases, and 23 bases lay in between. Worth noting for this clonotype: Its antigen is as yet unknown.

A J-beta primer mix and a sample-barcoded 5' primer were used in a second PCR of roughly 7 to 12 cycles. In TCRdb, the 5' RACE reads were re-called with MiXCR into one record per CDR3 protein. The sample includes hundreds of thousands of distinct CDR3 sequences, 45% to 70% of them seen just once. The TCR was taken from a man aged 35 to 55 in good health. What was sequenced was blood. The V call is TRBV28, the J call TRBJ2-7; TRBD1 or TRBD2 may be the D gene (5 bases each). The CDR3 DNA follows: TGTGCCAGCAGTCTTGATCGGGACCGACAATCGAGCTCCTACGAGCAGTACTTC. It specifies CASSLDRDRQSSSYEQYF.